This T cell receptor (beta chain) was captured by sequencing in a study of Ad26.COV2.S vaccination and SARS-CoV-2 variants. Background on the study: Once or twice, 56 days apart, Ad26.COV2.S was delivered intramuscularly. Study findings and constraints: An underestimation of total T cell responses may have resulted from the TCR breadth and depth analyses. Substantial post-vaccination breadth of spike-specific CD8+ and CD4+ T cell responses was reported.

This clone has a count of ten or more. The target antigen is unknown. Germline V gene lookup returns CDR1 MRHNA and CDR2 SNTAGT. The length of the CDR3 is 15 residues. V shed 8 bases, J shed 0 bases, and the junction held 4 bases outside the gene matches. Treatment defined: approximately 18 received Ad26.COV2.S at low or high dose, single or two shots; about 5 received placebo; per-sample allocation not given. Collection of the samples took place on day 63 after the first injection of vaccine or placebo. Its platform was an Ad26 vector, and its expressed antigen was Wuhan-strain SARS-CoV-2 spike. Using immunoSEQ multiplex PCR, the repertoire was profiled, and TCRdb retains in-frame clones only, with some absent. The data hold 400,000 to 450,000 clones, with 90% observed a single time.

The TCR sequence derives from a person aged 18-65 years who received the Ad26.COV2.S COVID-19 vaccine or a placebo. The rearrangement uses TRBV6-4 and TRBJ2-3; the match to TRBD2 covers 11 bases. The material was peripheral blood, obtained in a trial of Ad26.COV2.S vaccine versus placebo. CDR3 amino acids: CASARTSGSTDTQYF. CDR3 coding DNA: TGTGCCAGCGCCCGGACTAGCGGGAGCACAGATACGCAGTATTTT.